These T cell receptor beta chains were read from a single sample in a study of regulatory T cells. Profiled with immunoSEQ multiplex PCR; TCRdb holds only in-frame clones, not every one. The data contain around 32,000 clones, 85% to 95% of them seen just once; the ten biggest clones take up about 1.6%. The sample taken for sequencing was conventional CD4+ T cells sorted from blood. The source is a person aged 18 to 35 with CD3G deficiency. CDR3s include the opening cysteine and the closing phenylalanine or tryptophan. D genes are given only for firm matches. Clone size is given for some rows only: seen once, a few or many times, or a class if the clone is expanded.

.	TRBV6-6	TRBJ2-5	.	TGTGCCAGCAGCCCCGAAAGGGGATTCCCCCCAGAGACCCAGTACTTC	CASSPERGFPPETQYF
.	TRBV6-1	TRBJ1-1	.	TGTGCCAGCAGTGATTGGCGGGGGGTTGAAGCTTTCTTT	CASSDWRGVEAFF
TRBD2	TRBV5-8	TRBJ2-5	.	TGTGCCAGCAGACACGCACCTAGCGGGGGCCCCGAGGGTTGGGAGACCCAGTACTTC	CASRHAPSGGPEGWETQYF
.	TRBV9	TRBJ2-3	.	TGTGCCAGCAGCGTAGAGGGGCGGGATACGCAGTATTTT	CASSVEGRDTQYF
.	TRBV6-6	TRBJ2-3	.	TGTGCCAGCAGTTACAACACAGATACGCAGTATTTT	CASSYNTDTQYF
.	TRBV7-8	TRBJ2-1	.	TGTGCCAGCAGCCCCTTAGCGTTTTACGATGAGCAGTTCTTC	CASSPLAFYDEQFF
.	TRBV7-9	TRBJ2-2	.	TGTGCCAGCAGCTTAGAGTGGAACACCGGGGAGCTGTTTTTT	CASSLEWNTGELFF
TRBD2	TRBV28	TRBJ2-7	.	TGTGCCAGCAGTTCACTAGCGGAAGCCTCCTACGAGCAGTACTTC	CASSSLAEASYEQYF
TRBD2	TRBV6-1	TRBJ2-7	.	TGTGCCAGCACTGGCGGGACTAGCGGAGTTTACGAGCAGTACTTC	CASTGGTSGVYEQYF
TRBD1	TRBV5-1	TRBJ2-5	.	TGCGCCAGCAGCCCTGGGACAGGGAGGAGTGAGACCCAGTACTTC	CASSPGTGRSETQYF
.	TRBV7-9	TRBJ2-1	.	TGTGCCAGCAGCTTAGCGGGACTGGGAGAGCAGTTCTTC	CASSLAGLGEQFF
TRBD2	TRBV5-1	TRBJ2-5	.	TGCGCCAGCAGCTTTATTAGCGGGAGTTCGCGGGAGACCCAGTACTTC	CASSFISGSSRETQYF
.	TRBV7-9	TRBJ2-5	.	TGTGCCAGCAGCCAGGGCAGACAAGAGACCCAGTACTTC	CASSQGRQETQYF
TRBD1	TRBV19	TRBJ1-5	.	TGTGCCAGTAGTGTCCAGGGGGCCCAGCATTTT	CASSVQGAQHF
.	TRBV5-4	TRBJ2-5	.	TGTGCCAGCAGCAGGACCAAGGAGACCCAGTACTTC	CASSRTKETQYF
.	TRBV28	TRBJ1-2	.	TGTGCCAGCAGTTTAGCCCGGACTGCTTATGGCTACACCTTC	CASSLARTAYGYTF
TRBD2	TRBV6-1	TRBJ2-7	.	TGTGCCAGCAGTAAGGCGGGAGGAAACACCTACGAGCAGTACTTC	CASSKAGGNTYEQYF
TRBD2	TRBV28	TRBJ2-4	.	TGTGCCAGCAGTTTTGGGGGGGGAGGGATTGCCAAAAACATTCAGTACTTC	CASSFGGGGIAKNIQYF
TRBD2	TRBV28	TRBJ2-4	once	TGTGCCAGCAGTTCCCCAGCGGGAGGGCCTTTTCAAAACATTCAGTACTTC	CASSSPAGGPFQNIQYF
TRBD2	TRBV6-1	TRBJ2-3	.	TGTGCCAGCTCCCGCGGGAGGGAAGCAGATACGCAGTATTTT	CASSRGREADTQYF
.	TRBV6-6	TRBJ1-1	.	TGTGCCAGCAGGGGGGTTCGGACTGAAGCTTTCTTT	CASRGVRTEAFF
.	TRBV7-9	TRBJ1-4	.	TGTGCCAGCAGCTTAGGCGGGGGGACTAATGAAAAACTGTTTTTT	CASSLGGGTNEKLFF
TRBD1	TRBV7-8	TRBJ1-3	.	TGTGCCAGCAGCGTAGAAGGGGGCACTGGAAACACCATATATTTT	CASSVEGGTGNTIYF
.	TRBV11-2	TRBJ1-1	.	TGTGCCAGCAGCGCGAGGACTGCGAACACTGAAGCTTTCTTT	CASSARTANTEAFF
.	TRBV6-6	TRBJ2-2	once	TGTGCCAGCAACCACGCGTACGGGGAGCTGTTTTTT	CASNHAYGELFF
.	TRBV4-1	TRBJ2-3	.	TGCGCCAGCAGCCAGACAAGACTAGGAGGTGATACGCAGTATTTT	CASSQTRLGGDTQYF
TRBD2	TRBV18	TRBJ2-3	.	TGTGCCAGCTCACCACAGGAGCGGCGGGGGGGCACAGATACGCAGTATTTT	CASSPQERRGGTDTQYF
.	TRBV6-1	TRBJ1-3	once	TGTGCCAGCACTCTAATTGGGGGTAAAAGAAACACCATATATTTT	CASTLIGGKRNTIYF
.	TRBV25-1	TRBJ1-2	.	TGTGCCGGCAGTGAATTTGGACAGTTCCTCTACACCTTC	CAGSEFGQFLYTF